This record looks at one TCR beta chain sequence and its context. J gave up 4 bases and V 1 base, and 9 bases lay outside the gene matches. This CDR3 spans 17 amino acids. Germline V gene lookup returns CDR1 LNHDA and CDR2 SQIVND (reference sequence). This sample stems from a study of shared T cell receptors in the human thymus. Only in-frame clones appear in the TCRdb table, and some are missing; sequencing was by immunoSEQ multiplex PCR. The data contain 550,000 to 800,000 clones, approximately 85% of them singletons. The same data also went into a second study, on human thymus T cells. As that report states: From resections taken during corrective heart surgery, the thymus tissue was obtained. Thymic repertoires overlap heavily among unrelated individuals, related research has reported.

The V and J genes are TRBV19 and TRBJ2-7; 11 bases map to TRBD1. Sequenced input: thymocytes. This clonotype was obtained from a girl in the first two years of life with a congenital heart defect. Here the CDR3 reads CASSIGGRDRGRYEQYF. The CDR3 nucleotides read TGTGCCAGTAGTATAGGAGGGAGGGACAGGGGGAGGTACGAGCAGTACTTC.